What follows are 21 T cell receptor beta chains derived from one specimen sequenced in a study of blood T cell repertoires in COVID-19. TCRdb's copy holds only in-frame clones and misses some; the assay was immunoSEQ multiplex PCR. The sample contains some 190,000 clones, about 88% of which appear only once. Sample: PBMCs or T cells enriched from blood (not recorded which). These receptors all come from a woman between 40 and 55 years old in a cohort exposed to, infected with or recovered from COVID-19 (not recorded which).

The chain carries TRBV7-9 and TRBJ2-3; 7 bases are shared with TRBD1. Germline values: CDR1 SEHNR, CDR2 FQNEAQ (reference sequence). The ends lost 3 bases at V and 0 bases at J; junction bases unmatched: 3. This CDR3 region has 15 residues. The CDR3 here is CASSFPTGSTDTQYF. The CDR3 nucleotides are TGTGCCAGCAGCTTCCCGACAGGGAGCACAGATACGCAGTATTTT. Complete variable domain (other parts from reference TRBV7-9 and TRBJ2-3): DTGVSQNPRHKITKRGQNVTFRCDPISEHNRLYWYRQTLGQGPEFLTYFQNEAQLEKSRLLSDRFSAERPKGSFSTLEIQRTEQGDSAMYLCASSFPTGSTDTQYFGPGTRLTVL.

This chain uses TRBV5-4 with TRBJ1-4, with TRBD1 as a possible D gene (5 bases). The CDR3 has 15 residues. Trimming cost V 0 bases and J 4 bases, with 10 bases left between them. In germline, CDR1 is SGHNT, CDR2 YYREEE (reference sequence). The CDR3 bases are TGTGCCAGCAGCTTGGATGGCAGGGTTAATGAAAAACTGTTTTTT. It specifies CASSLDGRVNEKLFF.

The V call is TRBV9, the J call TRBJ2-6; a weak D match, TRBD1 (7 bases). Germline CDR1 and CDR2: SGDLS and YYNGEE. The CDR3 spans 16 residues. The V end lost 5 bases, the J end lost 3 bases, and 15 bases lay between the germline ends. This CDR3 is CASRAPGGGGANVLTF. CDR3 DNA: TGTGCCAGCAGAGCCCCAGGGGGAGGTGGGGCCAACGTCCTGACTTTC.

V gene TRBV5-6 combines with J gene TRBJ1-1; TRBD1 matches 7 bases. Germline-derived CDR1 and CDR2 are SGHDT and YYEEEE. The CDR3 sequence is 14 residues long. V lost 0 bases, J lost 5 bases, and 4 bases stayed unmatched. DNA of the CDR3: TGTGCCAGCAGCTTGGGGGCAGGGGGTACTGAAGCTTTCTTT. Protein sequence: CASSLGAGGTEAFF.

The rearrangement uses TRBV5-5 and TRBJ2-7, with TRBD2 matching 14 bases. With 4 bases clipped from V and 4 bases from J, the junction kept 1 base outside the gene matches. The CDR3 length is 14 residues. CDR1 SGHKS and CDR2 YYEKEE come from the germline V gene (reference sequence). The CDR3 DNA reads as TGTGCCAGCAGCCGGACTAGCGGGAGGTACGAGCAGTACTTC. It translates to CASSRTSGRYEQYF.

The chain has TRBV3-1 (or the pseudogene TRBV3-2) and TRBJ1-5, with D possibly being TRBD1 (6 bases). The length of the CDR3 is 13 residues. V was trimmed by 2 bases and J by 6 bases, leaving 8 bases between them. Germline CDR1 and CDR2: LGHDT and YNNKEL (reference sequence). The CDR3, as DNA: TGTGCCAGCAGCCAAACAGGGCGTCAGCCCCAGCATTTT. Translated, it gives CASSQTGRQPQHF.

The chain employs TRBV5-1 and TRBJ1-3; D remains ambiguous. The CDR3 is 14 amino acids. The V gene's germline CDR1 is SGHRS and CDR2 YFSETQ. The V gene lost 4 bases and the J gene lost 2 bases, with 10 bases spanning the gap. The CDR3 spells CASSPQVAGNTIYF. As DNA, the CDR3 is TGCGCCAGCAGCCCCCAAGTAGCTGGAAACACCATATATTTT.

This clone was detected a few times. The chain is built from TRBV14 and TRBJ2-7; tentative D call: TRBD1 (6 bases). The CDR3 is made up of 13 amino acids. The V and J ends lost 4 bases and 12 bases respectively, with 19 bases between them. Germline V gene lookup returns CDR1 SGHDN and CDR2 FVKESK. The CDR3: CASSRIKRTELYF. The CDR3, as DNA: TGTGCCAGCAGCCGGATAAAAAGGACAGAGTTGTACTTC. The full variable domain, rest sourced from reference TRBV14 and TRBJ2-7, is EAGVTQFPSHSVIEKGQTVTLRCDPISGHDNLYWYRRVMGKEIKFLLHFVKESKQDESGMPNNRFLAERTGGTYSTLKVQPAELEDSGVYFCASSRIKRTELYFGPGTRLTVT.

This rearrangement joins TRBV7-9 to TRBJ2-5; 9 bases are shared with TRBD1. Germline V gene data show CDR1 as SEHNR and CDR2 as FQNEAQ (reference sequence). The CDR3 contains 17 residues. The ends lost 1 base at V and 4 bases at J; junction bases unmatched: 10. The DNA for the CDR3 is TGTGCCAGCAGCTTAGAGCCAACCGGACAGGGGAGAGAGACCCAGTACTTC. This translates into CASSLEPTGQGRETQYF.

The CDR3 loop is CASSPGEWSGNLDEQYF. CDR3 DNA sequence: TGTGCCAGCTCACCCGGCGAATGGAGCGGGAATCTCGACGAGCAGTACTTC. The chain is built from TRBV18 and TRBJ2-7; 7 bases are a match to TRBD2. Germline CDR1 reads KGHSH; CDR2 reads LQKENI. Losses at the gene ends were 3 bases for V and 5 bases for J; bases not matched to a gene: 16. The CDR3 is 17 residues long.

The chain combines TRBV11-3 with TRBJ1-2, with a weak D call TRBD1 (5 bases). The CDR3 has 16 amino acids. V gave up 1 base and J gave up 3 bases, with 15 bases separating them. CDR1 is SGHNT, CDR2 YENEEA, per germline. CDR3 protein: CASSLGGTVSYYGYTF. In DNA form, the CDR3 reads TGTGCCAGCAGCTTAGGGGGGACTGTTTCTTACTATGGCTACACCTTC.

V is TRBV7-9 and J is TRBJ2-3; D is unresolved. This CDR3 has 13 residues. V was cut by 5 bases and J by 2 bases, with 8 bases left in between. Germline CDR1 is SEHNR and CDR2 is FQNEAQ (reference sequence). The CDR3 nucleotides read TGTGCCAGCAGCCGTTCCCTCACAGATACGCAGTATTTT. Translated, it gives CASSRSLTDTQYF.

The V and J genes are TRBV3-1 (or the pseudogene TRBV3-2) and TRBJ2-6; 11 bases fit TRBD1. Germline V gene data show CDR1 as LGHDT and CDR2 as YNNKEL (reference sequence). The CDR3 has 18 residues. V was pared by 0 bases and J by 4 bases, with 5 bases of the junction left unmatched. CDR3 sequence (DNA): TGTGCCAGCAGCCAAGAGAGGACAGGGGGCGCCGGGGCCAACGTCCTGACTTTC. Protein: CASSQERTGGAGANVLTF.

Only one count was recorded for this clone. V is TRBV24-1 and J is TRBJ1-1; no definite D call. Deletions cut 2 bases from V and 3 bases from J, with 12 bases between. CDR1 and CDR2 from the germline V gene are KGHDR and SFDVKD. The CDR3 has 15 amino acids. The CDR3 region has the DNA TGTGCCACCAGTGATTCCCACAGCGGGGACACTGAAGCTTTCTTT. Residues: CATSDSHSGDTEAFF.

The CDR3 protein is CASRGTGPYGYTF. The CDR3 nucleotides read TGTGCCAGCAGAGGAACAGGGCCCTATGGCTACACCTTC. This chain connects TRBV12-3 or TRBV12-4 to TRBJ1-2; D might be TRBD1 (6 bases). V was pared by 6 bases and J by 4 bases, with 12 bases between. The CDR3 is 13 residues long.

The CDR3 protein is CAIRKSVSYNSPLHF. CDR3 nucleotides: TGTGCCATCAGGAAGAGTGTCTCCTATAATTCACCCCTCCACTTT. The chain uses TRBV10-3 and TRBJ1-6; D is uncertain. CDR1 is ENHRY, CDR2 SYGVKD, per germline. The CDR3 extends over 15 amino acids. Trimming removed 6 bases from V and 0 bases from J, with 9 bases in between.

The chain has TRBV7-9 and TRBJ1-2; D is ambiguous. V was clipped by 0 bases and J by 2 bases, with 7 bases between them. The germline V gene encodes CDR1 SEHNR and CDR2 FQNEAQ (reference sequence). The CDR3 length is 14 residues. The CDR3 DNA sequence: TGTGCCAGCAGCTTAGCCCGGGAGAACTATGGCTACACCTTC. Its translation: CASSLARENYGYTF.

This clone was detected only a few times. The CDR3 sequence is CASSFERTLANYGYTF. CDR3 coding DNA: TGTGCCAGCAGCTTCGAGCGGACCTTAGCTAACTATGGCTACACCTTC. V is TRBV7-6 and J is TRBJ1-2; D is uncertain. CDR3 length: 16 amino acids. Trimming shortened V by 3 bases and J by 0 bases, and 14 bases separated the two germline ends. The germline gives CDR1 SGHVS, CDR2 FNYEAQ.

The chain recombines TRBV9 with TRBJ1-2, with D unclear. The germline V gene has CDR1 SGDLS and CDR2 YYNGEE. Deletions cut 1 base from V and 6 bases from J, with 7 bases between. The CDR3 contains 12 residues. The CDR3 DNA is TGTGCCAGCAGCGTATGGGGAGATGGCTACACCTTC. It specifies CASSVWGDGYTF.

This rearrangement joins TRBV5-1 to TRBJ1-2, with 8 bases fitting TRBD1. CDR1 SGHRS and CDR2 YFSETQ come from the germline V gene. CDR3 length: 16 amino acids. Trimming at V came to 4 bases and at J to 6 bases, leaving 14 bases not matched to a gene. CDR3 region: CASSPGDRLGGDGYTF. DNA of the CDR3: TGCGCCAGCAGCCCCGGGGACAGGTTAGGAGGGGATGGCTACACCTTC.

This clone was seen only once. The rearrangement joins TRBV3-1 (or the pseudogene TRBV3-2) to TRBJ1-2; no clear D. With 4 bases removed from V and 1 base from J, the gap between germline ends came to 7 bases. The CDR3 is 13 amino acids. Germline V gene data show CDR1 as LGHDT and CDR2 as YNNKEL (reference sequence). The CDR3 nucleotides read TGTGCCAGCAGCCTGGAGGTTAACTATGGCTACACCTTC. Protein product: CASSLEVNYGYTF.